Listed below are T cell receptor beta chains from one sample, sequenced in a study of blood T cells in healthy people across ages. TCRdb re-derived calls from the 5' RACE reads in MiXCR, one entry per CDR3 protein. The data contain roughly 1,700,000 distinct CDR3 sequences, 28% of them singletons. Sequencing was performed on blood. The source is a woman younger than 45 in good health. CDR3s include the opening cysteine and the closing phenylalanine or tryptophan. D genes are given only for firm matches. Some rows have no size entry. The others give once, few or many, or a class for an expanded clone.

cdr3_nt | cdr3_aa | j_call | cdr3_length | clone_size | d_call | v_call
TGTGCCAGCAGTTACTCGCGGGGGTGGGTACGGAGTGGGGCCAACGTCCTGACTTTC | CASSYSRGWVRSGANVLTF | TRBJ2-6 | 19 | many | TRBD2 | TRBV6-5
TGCAGTGCCCCAGCGGGGGGCACTGAAAAACTGTTTTTT | CSAPAGGTEKLFF | TRBJ1-4 | 13 | NA | NA | TRBV20-1
TGCAGTGCGGGGACAGGACGAGGGACCATAAAAGAGACCCAGTACTTC | CSAGTGRGTIKETQYF | TRBJ2-5 | 16 | many | TRBD1 | TRBV20-1
TGTGCCAGCAGTTCCACGTCGTCGGGGGTTAATGAGCAGTTCTTC | CASSSTSSGVNEQFF | TRBJ2-1 | 15 | many | NA | TRBV27
TGTGCCATCGCCCCGGGGGCGAGCACTGAAGCTTTCTTT | CAIAPGASTEAFF | TRBJ1-1 | 13 | NA | NA | TRBV28
TGTGCCAGCAGCCCAAGCATTGACTCCTACGAGCAGTACTTC | CASSPSIDSYEQYF | TRBJ2-7 | 14 | many | NA | TRBV3-1
TGTGCCAGCAGCCACCTAGCGGGGGGCAAAAACATTCAGTACTTC | CASSHLAGGKNIQYF | TRBJ2-4 | 15 | few | TRBD2 | TRBV4-2
TGTGCCAGCAGCTTAGTTCGGGAGGATACGCAGTATTTT | CASSLVREDTQYF | TRBJ2-3 | 13 | many | NA | TRBV7-2
TGTGCCAGCAGCTTAACAGGGGACATGAGTACTGAAGCTTTCTTT | CASSLTGDMSTEAFF | TRBJ1-1 | 15 | NA | NA | TRBV7-3
TGTGCCACCAGCAGAGGGGTGGCGTTCTCTGGATACACCATATATTTT | CATSRGVAFSGYTIYF | TRBJ1-3 | 16 | NA | NA | TRBV15
TGCGCCAGCAGCCAAGAGACAGGTTCAAGTGGCTACACCTTC | CASSQETGSSGYTF | TRBJ1-2 | 14 | NA | NA | TRBV4-3
TGTGCCAGCAGACCCTTATCAGTTGGGGCCAACGTCCTGACTTTC | CASRPLSVGANVLTF | TRBJ2-6 | 15 | NA | NA | TRBV3-1
TGCGCCAGCAGCCACCACGGGACAGGGAAATACGAGCAGTACTTC | CASSHHGTGKYEQYF | TRBJ2-7 | 15 | few | TRBD1 | TRBV4-1
TGTGCCAGCAGTTACCCTACCTTTCAGGAGGAGACCCAGTACTTC | CASSYPTFQEETQYF | TRBJ2-5 | 15 | NA | NA | TRBV6-2/TRBV6-3
TGCAGTGCTAGCCCCCGAGGGAGGGGGTCAACCGGGGAGCTGTTTTTT | CSASPRGRGSTGELFF | TRBJ2-2 | 16 | NA | NA | TRBV20-1
TGTGCCAGCAGCAGTGGACCGACGAACGGTGAAGCTTTCTTT | CASSSGPTNGEAFF | TRBJ1-1 | 14 | few | NA | TRBV13
TGCGCCAGCAGCGGCTCCGTCTACTACGAGCAGTACTTC | CASSGSVYYEQYF | TRBJ2-7 | 13 | many | NA | TRBV4-1
TGTGCCAGCAGTTTATGGGGACAGGGAGGCGGCTACACCTTC | CASSLWGQGGGYTF | TRBJ1-2 | 14 | NA | TRBD1 | TRBV28
TGCGCCAGCAGCGCTCGGGCCTCGGGGACAGGCGTCAACGAGCAGTACTTC | CASSARASGTGVNEQYF | TRBJ2-7 | 17 | few | TRBD1 | TRBV4-1
TGTGCCAGTCGTACCCTCAACCAGGATGAGCAGTACTTC | CASRTLNQDEQYF | TRBJ2-4 | 13 | few | NA | TRBV27
TGTGCCAGCAGCTTAGAAAGGGGTAGCGGAGGCTACACCTTC | CASSLERGSGGYTF | TRBJ1-2 | 14 | NA | NA | TRBV7-6
TGCGCCAGCAGCTTGAGGGCCCCATACAATGAGCAGTACTTC | CASSLRAPYNEQYF | TRBJ2-7 | 14 | once | NA | TRBV5-1
TGTGCCAGCAGGCGTACAGGGGTAGCTGAAGCTTTCTTT | CASRRTGVAEAFF | TRBJ1-1 | 13 | NA | TRBD1 | TRBV7-9
TGCGCCAGCAGCTCGGCTGGGGGGGCAGATACGCAGTATTTT | CASSSAGGADTQYF | TRBJ2-3 | 14 | NA | TRBD2 | TRBV5-1
TGTGCCAGCGCCGGCAGGGACCAAGAGACCCAGTACTTC | CASAGRDQETQYF | TRBJ2-5 | 13 | many | NA | TRBV7-3
TGTGCCAGCAGACCGTACGACAGGGGGAGTTCAGAGACCCAGTACTTC | CASRPYDRGSSETQYF | TRBJ2-5 | 16 | few | TRBD1 | TRBV6-6
TGTGCCACCAGTGATCGAAGCTCCTACAATGAGCAGTTCTTC | CATSDRSSYNEQFF | TRBJ2-1 | 14 | NA | NA | TRBV24-1
TGTGCCAGCATCCACCGGACAGGGGTGTACACTGAAGCTTTCTTT | CASIHRTGVYTEAFF | TRBJ1-1 | 15 | NA | TRBD1 | TRBV6-2/TRBV6-3
TGTGCCAGCAGGGGTTCACAAGCCTACGAGCAGTACTTC | CASRGSQAYEQYF | TRBJ2-7 | 13 | few | NA | TRBV3-1
TGCAGCGTGATCTTAGCGGGTGGCACAGATACGCAGTATTTT | CSVILAGGTDTQYF | TRBJ2-3 | 14 | NA | TRBD2 | TRBV29-1
TGCGCCAGCAGCTTGGTCAGCGGCCTCTCTGGGGCCAACGTCCTGACTTTC | CASSLVSGLSGANVLTF | TRBJ2-6 | 17 | few | NA | TRBV5-1
TGTGCCAGCAGAACGGGGCCCTCTGGCACTGAAGCTTTCTTT | CASRTGPSGTEAFF | TRBJ1-1 | 14 | NA | NA | TRBV5-5
TGTGCCAGCAGCCCCTTTGGGGCGGGGGAGACCCAGTACTTC | CASSPFGAGETQYF | TRBJ2-5 | 14 | few | NA | TRBV5-6